This TCR delta chain was obtained from a study of gamma delta lymphoproliferative disorders and STAT genes. Study context: For the delta chain, EuroClonality-NGS standard procedure was applied. General study findings and limits: Most major patient clonotypes were shared with at least one healthy donor.

Germline V gene sequence: CDR1 GEAIGNYY, CDR2 EKD. Trimming left V 1 base short and J 0 bases short, with 20 bases between. The CDR3 is made up of 18 amino acids. PBMCs from patients and controls supplied the genomic DNA for sequencing. TCRdb fed the multiplex PCR reads into CATT to redo clone calling. The profile covers 550 to 850 delta-chain clones, with around 1.7% appearing a single time and about 70% taken by the ten largest. The table lists this clone with a few counts. Its antigen is undetermined. The protein TCRdb gives is from a much larger clone and does not agree with this DNA's translation at residue 9, likely a read error; the protein shown here comes from the DNA.

V usage is TRDV2 and J usage is TRDJ1; a weak D match, TRDD3 (5 bases). The sequenced sample was blood. The receptor comes from a human donor in good health. The CDR3 bases are TGTGCCTGTGACACGGTGGGTACTAGGGGGTCGTACACCGATAAACTCATCTTT. This codes for CACDTVGTRGSYTDKLIF.